Shown below are 10 T cell receptor beta chains from a single sample sequenced in a study of immune heterogeneity within non-small cell lung tumors. With 32 V and 13 J primers, multiplex PCR amplified the TCR beta CDR3. TCRdb recomputed calls from the multiplex PCR reads with MiXCR, one row per CDR3 protein. Seen here are approximately 6,000 distinct CDR3 sequences, 22% observed once, and the top ten hold around 16%. The template for each sample was 550 to 700 ng of genomic DNA, which had been extracted from bulk tumor tissue. Several spatially distant biopsies were obtained per primary tumor intraoperatively. Untreated, newly diagnosed non-small cell lung cancer patients underwent curative surgery. What was sequenced was lung tumor tissue. These receptors all come from a man aged 55 to 70 with non-small cell lung cancer.

Sample share makes this clonotype medium-sized (0.01 to 0.1%). The chain recombines TRBV20-1 with TRBJ2-3; TRBD1 is a possible D gene (6 bases). Germline-derived CDR1 and CDR2 are DFQATT and SNEGSKA (reference sequence). This CDR3 spans 14 amino acids. The V end was cut by 4 bases, the J end by 1 base, with 12 bases between. The CDR3 protein is CSATTGFGTDTQYF. CDR3 DNA sequence: TGCAGTGCTACCACAGGGTTTGGCACAGATACGCAGTATTTT.

Points on this clonotype: Being one base from a much bigger clone, this may be a read error. The genes are TRBV12-3 or TRBV12-4 and TRBJ1-1; D uncertain. V lost 5 bases and J 3 bases, leaving 16 bases between the germline ends. The CDR3 is 15 amino acids. The CDR3 reads CASSPYQQCYTEAFF. The CDR3 nucleotides are TGTGCCAGCAGTCCCTACCAACAGTGTTACACTGAAGCTTTCTTT.

This clonotype was seen repeatedly, ten times or more. This chain's CDR3 is CASSLKGGPGTDTQYF. The CDR3 DNA reads TGTGCCAGCAGCTTAAAGGGAGGGCCAGGCACAGATACGCAGTATTTT. The chain combines TRBV7-9 with TRBJ2-3; 7 bases line up with TRBD2. Germline V lookup: CDR1 SEHNR, CDR2 FQNEAQ (reference sequence). V shed 2 bases and J 1 base; nucleotides not matched to a gene: 6. The CDR3 sequence is 16 residues long.

This clonotype is classed as medium-sized. At one end the junction does not follow the germline gene, possibly because of a read error. The chain carries TRBV4-1 and TRBJ1-3; D unresolved. The CDR3 is 13 amino acids. Germline assignment: CDR1 MGHRA and CDR2 YSYEKL. The CDR3 here is CASSQDLWVPQDF. The CDR3 DNA reads as TGCGCCAGCAGCCAAGATCTTTGGGTTCCTCAGGATTTT.

V and J are TRBV15 and TRBJ1-4; tentative D call: TRBD1 (5 bases). Deletions cut 0 bases from V and 17 bases from J, with 19 bases between. Germline V gives CDR1 LNHNV, CDR2 YYDKDF (reference sequence). The CDR3 is 14 residues long. The CDR3: CATSREGTNEKPFF. CDR3 bases: TGTGCCACCAGCAGAGAGGGGACTAATGAAAAACCCTTTTTT.

Note on this clonotype: A much more abundant neighbour one base away suggests this may be a read error. The rearrangement joins TRBV7-8 to TRBJ1-1; D gene ambiguous. Per germline, CDR1 SGHVS and CDR2 FQNEAQ. V dropped 9 bases and J dropped 0 bases, with 20 bases sitting between them. The CDR3 extends over 16 amino acids. The CDR3 DNA reads as TGTGCCAGGAGCCCTAGGGCGGGCACTTTGAACACTGAAGCTTTCTTT. This codes for CARSPRAGTLNTEAFF. Filled out from reference TRBV7-8 and TRBJ1-1, the complete variable domain reads GAGVSQSPRYKVAKRGQDVALRCDPISGHVSLFWYQQALGQGPEFLTYFQNEAQLDKSGLPSDRFFAERPEGSVSTLKIQRTQQEDSAVYLCARSPRAGTLNTEAFFGQGTRLTVV.

In its sample, this clonotype is medium-sized (0.01 to 0.1%). The gene calls are TRBV29-1 and TRBJ1-1; TRBD1 is a possible D gene (5 bases). The CDR3 runs 13 residues. Germline values: CDR1 SQVTM, CDR2 ANQGSEA. V was cut by 7 bases and J by 1 base, with 13 bases left in between. CDR3 protein: CSARGGENTEAFF. The CDR3 DNA reads as TGCAGCGCCCGGGGGGGAGAGAACACTGAAGCTTTCTTT.

A note on this clonotype: This clone may be a read error of a much larger clone one base away. The V call is TRBV7-9, the J call TRBJ2-5; D tentatively fits TRBD1 or TRBD2 (5 bases each). This CDR3 has 15 residues. CDR1 is SEHNR, CDR2 FQNEAQ, per germline (reference sequence). This CDR3 is CASSLVTVGGETHYF. The CDR3 DNA reads TGTGCCAGCAGCTTAGTGACAGTTGGGGGAGAGACCCATTACTTC. Variable domain in full (rest from reference TRBV7-9 and TRBJ2-5): DTGVSQNPRHKITKRGQNVTFRCDPISEHNRLYWYRQTLGQGPEFLTYFQNEAQLEKSRLLSDRFSAERPKGSFSTLEIQRTEQGDSAMYLCASSLVTVGGETHYFGPGTRLLVL.

This clonotype turned up a few times. The genes are TRBV7-8 and TRBJ2-3, with 9 nucleotides matching TRBD1. Germline CDR1 and CDR2: SGHVS and FQNEAQ. V shed 6 bases and J 2 bases; nucleotides not matched to a gene: 6. The CDR3 contains 15 residues. CDR3 sequence reads: CASSRDRDNTDTQYF. CDR3 coding DNA: TGTGCCAGCAGTAGGGACAGGGACAACACAGATACGCAGTATTTT. The full variable domain, completed using reference TRBV7-8 and TRBJ2-3, is GAGVSQSPRYKVAKRGQDVALRCDPISGHVSLFWYQQALGQGPEFLTYFQNEAQLDKSGLPSDRFFAERPEGSVSTLKIQRTQQEDSAVYLCASSRDRDNTDTQYFGPGTRLTVL.

Ten or more counts support this clonotype. The chain employs TRBV19 and TRBJ1-1; no definite D call. The ends were cut back, 0 bases at V and 0 bases at J, with 11 bases in the middle. The germline V gene has CDR1 LNHDA and CDR2 SQIVND (reference sequence). This CDR3 has 16 residues. CDR3 DNA: TGTGCCAGTAGTATAGACCGAGCGGTGATGAACACTGAAGCTTTCTTT. Translating gives CASSIDRAVMNTEAFF.